A single sample gave rise to the 26 T cell receptor beta chains below, sequenced in a study of PD-L1 blockade in urothelial cancer. The table came from immunoSEQ multiplex PCR; TCRdb's copy has only in-frame clones and leaves some out. The data hold 30,000 to 45,000 clones, with about four fifths observed a single time. The sample in question was PBMCs, obtained around atezolizumab (anti-PD-L1) treatment. The origin of the receptors is a man in his sixties with urothelial cancer.

This clone has only a few counts. V is TRBV18 and J is TRBJ1-2, with a weak D call TRBD1 (6 bases). The CDR3 runs 13 residues. Germline CDR1 and CDR2: KGHSH and LQKENI. Trimming took off 1 base at V and 7 bases at J, with 10 bases between the two ends. The DNA of the CDR3 is TGTGCCAGCTCACCACAGGACAGCCTTGGCTACACCTTC. Translation: CASSPQDSLGYTF.

The chain joins TRBV18 to TRBJ2-7, with TRBD1 identical over 9 bases. The CDR3 is made up of 15 amino acids. CDR1 and CDR2 from the germline V gene are KGHSH and LQKENI. After removal of 6 bases from V and 6 bases from J, the junction contained 12 bases not matched to a gene. DNA for the CDR3: TGTGCCAGCTCCCGGCGAGGGACAGGGTCGCCCGAGCAGTACTTC. Amino acid sequence: CASSRRGTGSPEQYF. Filled out from reference TRBV18 and TRBJ2-7, the complete variable domain reads NAGVMQNPRHLVRRRGQEARLRCSPMKGHSHVYWYRQLPEEGLKFMVYLQKENIIDESGMPKERFSAEFPKEGPSILRIQQVVRGDSAAYFCASSRRGTGSPEQYFGPGTRLTVT.

The rearrangement links TRBV6-6 to TRBJ1-2, with D possibly matching TRBD1 (5 bases). V lost 8 bases to trimming and J lost 2 bases, with 12 bases between them. This CDR3 spans 13 amino acids. In germline, CDR1 is MNHNY, CDR2 SVGAGI (reference sequence). In nucleotides, the CDR3 is TGTGCCAGCCAGGGCATTTTAAACTATGGCTACACCTTC. Amino acids: CASQGILNYGYTF.

The chain has TRBV18 and TRBJ1-1; 7 bases map to TRBD1. Germline CDR1 KGHSH, CDR2 LQKENI. V was pared by 3 bases and J by 0 bases, with 10 bases of the junction left unmatched. The CDR3 totals 17 residues. The CDR3 spells CASSPSTGWGLNTEAFF. For the CDR3, the DNA is TGTGCCAGCTCACCTTCGACAGGGTGGGGGTTGAACACTGAAGCTTTCTTT.

The gene calls are TRBV2 and TRBJ1-2, with 9 bases matching TRBD1. The V gene end was trimmed by 6 bases and the J gene end by 6 bases; junction bases not matched to a gene: 5. Germline values: CDR1 SNHLY, CDR2 FYNNEI. The CDR3 is made up of 13 amino acids. CDR3: CASSLDRGDGYTF. The CDR3, as DNA: TGTGCCAGCAGCCTGGACAGGGGAGATGGCTACACCTTC.

The chain combines TRBV7-9 with TRBJ2-1; perhaps TRBD1 as D (6 bases). The V end was cut by 5 bases, the J end by 12 bases, with 11 bases between. Germline V CDR1 and CDR2: SEHNR, FQNEAQ (reference sequence). The CDR3 consists of 11 residues. CDR3 nucleotides: TGTGCCAGCAGCCCAGGGGTTGCGCAGTTCTTC. Residues: CASSPGVAQFF.

This clone was found once. Written as DNA, the CDR3 is TGTGCCAGCAGCCAAGCTTACCCCCAGGGGGCCCACGAGCAGTACTTC. Translating gives CASSQAYPQGAHEQYF. The chain carries TRBV14 and TRBJ2-7, with TRBD1 matching 8 bases. Germline V CDR1 and CDR2: SGHDN, FVKESK. The V gene end was trimmed by 1 base and the J gene end by 5 bases; junction bases not matched to a gene: 10. The CDR3 covers 16 residues. Full variable domain (missing parts from reference TRBV14 and TRBJ2-7): EAGVTQFPSHSVIEKGQTVTLRCDPISGHDNLYWYRRVMGKEIKFLLHFVKESKQDESGMPNNRFLAERTGGTYSTLKVQPAELEDSGVYFCASSQAYPQGAHEQYFGPGTRLTVT.

The V and J genes are TRBV28 and TRBJ2-3, with TRBD1 matching 9 bases. There are 17 residues in the CDR3. CDR1 and CDR2 (germline): MDHEN, SYDVKM. After removal of 5 bases from V and 2 bases from J, the junction contained 11 bases not matched to a gene. The CDR3 is CASSPRTGTGPTDTQYF. The CDR3 DNA sequence: TGTGCCAGCAGTCCTCGAACCGGGACAGGGCCCACAGATACGCAGTATTTT.

This clone has only one observation. The chain recombines TRBV6-5 with TRBJ1-2; TRBD1 matches 7 bases. Germline CDR1 and CDR2: MNHEY and SVGAGI. The CDR3 contains 14 residues. After removal of 4 bases from V and 4 bases from J, the junction contained 6 bases not matched to a gene. CDR3 sequence reads: CASSSGGTVYGYTF. The CDR3 DNA reads as TGTGCCAGCAGTTCTGGAGGGACAGTCTATGGCTACACCTTC.

The chain is built from TRBV5-4 and TRBJ1-1; 8 bases match TRBD1. After removal of 3 bases from V and 1 base from J, the junction contained 5 bases not matched to a gene. This CDR3 is 15 amino acids long. Germline values: CDR1 SGHNT, CDR2 YYREEE (reference sequence). The CDR3 DNA follows: TGTGCCAGCAGCTCACCCGGACAGGGGAACACTGAAGCTTTCTTT. Its translation is CASSSPGQGNTEAFF.

The J gene is TRBJ2-2, the V gene TRBV7-9; possible D gene TRBD2, 5 bases. The CDR3 consists of 11 residues. V lost 8 bases and J lost 4, with 5 bases in between. Germline V gene data show CDR1 as SEHNR and CDR2 as FQNEAQ (reference sequence). The CDR3 protein is CASEGTGELFF. The DNA of the CDR3 is TGTGCCAGCGAGGGCACCGGGGAGCTGTTTTTT.

The chain recombines TRBV10-3 with TRBJ2-7; 7 positions match TRBD2. The CDR3 consists of 15 residues. Germline V gene sequence: CDR1 ENHRY, CDR2 SYGVKD. The ends lost 0 bases at V and 3 bases at J; junction bases unmatched: 5. The CDR3 loop reads CAISESATGGYEQYF. The CDR3 DNA reads TGTGCCATCAGTGAGTCTGCCACGGGGGGCTACGAGCAGTACTTC.

The gene calls are TRBV6-5 and TRBJ2-1, with 7 bases fitting TRBD1. V dropped 6 bases and J dropped 3; count of bases not matched to a gene: 8. The CDR3 extends over 15 amino acids. The germline V gene encodes CDR1 MNHEY and CDR2 SVGAGI. This CDR3 is CASRLRDRYYNEQFF. DNA of the CDR3: TGTGCCAGCAGACTCCGGGACAGATACTACAATGAGCAGTTCTTC.

This clone was observed a single time. The chain links TRBV7-2 to TRBJ2-1; maybe TRBD2 (6 bases). The V and J ends lost 4 bases and 5 bases respectively, with 12 bases between them. From germline, CDR1 is SGHTA and CDR2 FQGNSA. This CDR3 spans 14 amino acids. The CDR3 is CASSSRDFNNEQFF. In DNA, the CDR3 is TGTGCCAGCAGCTCCCGGGACTTTAACAATGAGCAGTTCTTC.

This rearrangement joins TRBV7-9 to TRBJ1-1; D gene unclear. V was clipped by 7 bases and J by 4 bases, with 10 bases between them. This CDR3 is built from 12 residues. Germline V gene sequence: CDR1 SEHNR, CDR2 FQNEAQ (reference sequence). CDR3 in DNA: TGTGCCAGCAAGACAACAACCACTGAAGCTTTCTTT. Its translation: CASKTTTTEAFF.

The CDR3 DNA is TGTGCCAGCAGTGAAGTCGGGGGCACAGATACGCAGTATTTT. It translates to CASSEVGGTDTQYF. The chain links TRBV25-1 to TRBJ2-3; D is perhaps TRBD2 (5 bases). Germline CDR1 MGHDK, CDR2 SYGVNS. Between the trimmed V and J ends, which lost 2 bases and 1 base, there was a span of 7 bases. The CDR3 is made up of 14 amino acids.

The CDR3, as DNA: TGTGCCAGCAGCCAAAGTATCGGGACAAACTCTCATAGTGGCTACACCTTC. Translating it yields CASSQSIGTNSHSGYTF. This rearrangement joins TRBV27 to TRBJ1-2; D might be TRBD1 (6 bases). The length of the CDR3 is 17 residues. Germline CDR1 and CDR2: MNHEY and SMNVEV (reference sequence). V was pared by 6 bases and J by 7 bases, with 27 bases between.

The chain has TRBV18 and TRBJ2-5; no reliable D call. CDR1 is KGHSH and CDR2 is LQKENI in the germline V gene. The V gene lost 1 base and the J gene lost 2 bases, with 14 bases spanning the gap. The CDR3 extends over 16 amino acids. CDR3 region: CASSPLRFAGQETQYF. In DNA, the CDR3 is TGTGCCAGCTCACCACTTCGTTTCGCAGGTCAAGAGACCCAGTACTTC.

This clone was observed once. The V gene is TRBV18, the J gene TRBJ2-1; 11 nucleotides match TRBD2. The CDR3 spans 16 residues. CDR1 and CDR2 from the germline V gene are KGHSH and LQKENI. V lost 5 bases to trimming and J lost 2 bases; unmatched junction nucleotides: 5. DNA for the CDR3: TGTGCCAGCTCATCCGGACTAGCGGGTACCTACAATGAGCAGTTCTTC. This codes for CASSSGLAGTYNEQFF.

The chain employs TRBV10-3 and TRBJ1-4, with D perhaps TRBD1 (5 bases). The CDR3 runs to 14 residues. V lost 3 bases to trimming and J lost 5 bases, with 10 bases between them. CDR1 and CDR2 (germline): ENHRY, SYGVKD. CDR3: CAISERGVNEKLFF. The DNA for the CDR3 is TGTGCCATCAGTGAACGGGGGGTGAATGAAAAACTGTTTTTT.

The chain joins TRBV6-4 to TRBJ1-6; 12 bases line up with TRBD1. CDR1 is MRHNA and CDR2 is SNTAGT in the germline V gene. The CDR3 is 18 residues long. After removal of 11 bases from V and 3 bases from J, the junction contained 14 bases not matched to a gene. CDR3 region: CAFFRDRGRLYYNSPLHF. The DNA for the CDR3 is TGTGCCTTTTTCCGGGACAGGGGGCGACTTTACTATAATTCACCCCTCCACTTT.

The chain links TRBV28 to TRBJ2-5, with TRBD1 as a possible D gene (7 bases). Per germline, CDR1 MDHEN and CDR2 SYDVKM. Trimming removed 6 bases from V and 5 bases from J, with 19 bases in between. The CDR3 is 15 amino acids. CDR3 loop: CASSPTGVGGETQYF. CDR3 DNA sequence: TGTGCCAGCAGCCCTACAGGGGTCGGGGGCGAGACCCAGTACTTC.

The rearrangement links TRBV27 to TRBJ2-5; 9 positions match TRBD1. The CDR3 spans 14 residues. The germline V gene has CDR1 MNHEY and CDR2 SMNVEV (reference sequence). V was clipped by 2 bases and J by 5 bases; unmatched bases: 3. The CDR3 spells CASSLGTGRETQYF. The CDR3 coding sequence is TGTGCCAGCAGTTTAGGGACAGGGAGGGAGACCCAGTACTTC.

The chain employs TRBV10-3 and TRBJ1-1, with 9 bases lining up with TRBD1. Germline trimming cut 5 bases from V and 5 bases from J; bases unmatched to any gene: 9. Germline lookup yields CDR1 ENHRY and CDR2 SYGVKD. CDR3 length: 15 amino acids. In nucleotides, the CDR3 is TGTGCCATCAGTCTGGGACAGGGAGTAAGGACTGAAGCTTTCTTT. Amino acids: CAISLGQGVRTEAFF.

The gene calls are TRBV5-1 and TRBJ1-1; the match to TRBD1 covers 8 bases. V dropped 5 bases and J dropped 0; count of bases not matched to a gene: 9. Germline V gives CDR1 SGHRS, CDR2 YFSETQ. The CDR3 has 16 amino acids. The CDR3 sequence is CASSNIVTGVNTEAFF. CDR3 coding DNA: TGCGCCAGCAGTAATATAGTGACAGGGGTGAACACTGAAGCTTTCTTT.

This clone showed up just once. The V and J genes are TRBV6-5 and TRBJ1-2; unclear D gene. CDR3 length: 13 amino acids. CDR1 MNHEY and CDR2 SVGAGI come from the germline V gene. Deletions cut 10 bases from V and 7 bases from J, with 19 bases between. DNA for the CDR3: TGTGCCACCTCGAGCCTTTCGGGGTCTGGCTACACCTTC. Encoded protein: CATSSLSGSGYTF.